In its sample, the clone carrying this T cell receptor (beta chain) was seen once. Its antigen is currently unknown. While the first cohort had around 700 subjects, the donors belonged to the separate validation cohort of about 120 subjects. The data derive from a study of cytomegalovirus exposure and HLA in healthy donors. About the research overall: The roughly 120 validation repertoires used the same platform as the 600 to 750 first-cohort repertoires (as reported by a later analysis). Overall study results and limits: In vitro, three CMV-associated chains proved specific for CMV antigens. As was reported, the classifier diagnosed cytomegalovirus status with high specificity and sensitivity.

The protocol was immunoSEQ multiplex PCR, while the TCRdb copy is restricted to in-frame clones and leaves out a portion. The data show under 70,000 clones, approximately 90% seen once. Per germline, CDR1 MGHDK and CDR2 SYGVNS. The V segment lost 4 bases and the J segment 6 bases; nucleotides outside the gene matches: 6. CDR3 length equals 15 residues. Sequenced: PBMCs. The TCR originated in a woman between 18 and 30 years old in good health and CMV-seronegative. The chain uses TRBV25-1 and TRBJ1-1; 12 bases align to TRBD1. The CDR3 sequence is CASSVTGTGGSEAFF. In nucleotides, the CDR3 is TGTGCCAGCAGTGTCACCGGGACAGGGGGCTCTGAAGCTTTCTTT.